The TCR beta chain described here comes from a study of T cells in women clearing cervical HPV infection. Study conclusions and caveats: Combining TCR richness with V gene abundances gave roughly 0.8 AUC.

Looked up from germline, CDR1 is SNHLY and CDR2 is FYNNEI. Deletions cut 7 bases from V and 5 bases from J, with 14 bases between. This CDR3 region has 13 residues. Points on this clone: Antigen: not known. The CDR3 extends 3 residues past the end of the read, so its final part is completed from the germline J gene.

immunoSEQ multiplex PCR used an average of around 1,200 ng genomic DNA. Sequenced by immunoSEQ multiplex PCR; TCRdb stores in-frame clones only, minus some. In all, the sample yields under 45,000 clones. This TCR was recovered from a woman aged 18-70 years with a cervical HPV16 infection that either progressed to CIN3+ or cleared (not recorded which). The rearrangement links TRBV2 to TRBJ1-1; D might be TRBD1 (5 bases). Sequencing used blood buffy coat. This CDR3 reads CASTQGRETEAFF. The part of the CDR3 DNA that was read is TGTGCCAGCACCCAGGGAAGGGAGACTGAA.